Listed below are T cell receptor beta chains from one sample, sequenced in a study of T-cell memory formation after mild COVID-19. A single record per CDR3 protein comes from TCRdb applying MiXCR to the 5' RACE reads. The sample includes about 290,000 distinct CDR3 sequences, approximately 15% of them seen just once. Sequenced material: PBMCs or a T cell subset sorted from them (not recorded which). The receptors come from a man between 18 and 35 years old who had mild COVID-19 (a few samples of this study predate the infection). Cell type and time point are not known. CDR3s include the opening cysteine and the closing phenylalanine or tryptophan. The D gene is left open where the match is weak. Size values are once, few and many counts, or a class for expanded clones, and some rows have none.

>TRBJ1-1|TRBV21-1|.|.
CASTGVVTEAFF
TGTGCCAGCACCGGGGTAGTCACTGAAGCTTTCTTT
>TRBJ1-1|TRBV4-3|few|.
CASSQDSYISEAFF
TGCGCCAGCAGCCAAGACTCGTATATTTCTGAAGCTTTCTTT
>TRBJ1-1|TRBV12-3/TRBV12-4|few|TRBD1
CASSPIGQGEAFF
TGTGCCAGCAGTCCCATAGGACAGGGTGAAGCTTTCTTT
>TRBJ2-7|TRBV15|.|.
CATSRGWEEQYF
TGTGCCACCAGCAGGGGTTGGGAGGAGCAGTACTTC
>TRBJ2-2|TRBV7-3|few|.
CASSGLGGGTGELFF
TGTGCCAGCAGCGGTCTGGGAGGGGGCACCGGGGAGCTGTTTTTT
>TRBJ2-1|TRBV7-3|.|TRBD1
CASSLDRGPERFF
TGTGCCAGCAGCTTGGACAGGGGCCCGGAGCGGTTCTTC
>TRBJ1-1|TRBV11-2|.|.
CATTSYTEAFF
TGTGCCACCACGTCGTACACTGAAGCTTTCTTT
>TRBJ1-1|TRBV12-3/TRBV12-4|.|.
CASSLGQLQAFF
TGTGCCAGCAGTTTAGGACAGCTTCAGGCTTTCTTT
>TRBJ1-1|TRBV4-3|few|.
CASSLKTGNTEAFF
TGCGCCAGCAGCCTGAAGACAGGAAACACTGAAGCTTTCTTT
>TRBJ2-5|TRBV9|few|.
CASSGLAKTQYF
TGTGCCAGCAGCGGTCTAGCGAAGACCCAGTACTTC
>TRBJ1-1|TRBV5-1|few|TRBD1
CASSLAWTGPGTEAFF
TGCGCCAGCAGCTTGGCCTGGACAGGCCCGGGGACTGAAGCTTTCTTT
>TRBJ1-1|TRBV20-1|few|.
CSARLHTEAFF
TGCAGTGCTAGATTGCACACTGAAGCTTTCTTT
>TRBJ2-2|TRBV7-2|.|TRBD2
CASSLVRGGPVGELFF
TGTGCCAGCAGCTTAGTGCGGGGGGGGCCGGTTGGGGAGCTGTTTTTT
>TRBJ1-4|TRBV29-1|.|.
CSVEVHGTANEKLFF
TGCAGCGTTGAAGTTCACGGGACGGCAAATGAAAAACTGTTTTTT
>TRBJ2-2|TRBV6-5|.|TRBD1
CASNPGGDTGELFF
TGTGCCAGCAACCCAGGGGGAGACACCGGGGAGCTGTTTTTT
>TRBJ2-3|TRBV2|few|.
CASSVERDTQYF
TGTGCCAGCAGTGTAGAGAGAGATACGCAGTATTTT
>TRBJ2-2|TRBV5-1|many|.
CASSGTDSLNTGELFF
TGCGCCAGCAGCGGGACCGACAGTTTGAACACCGGGGAGCTGTTTTTT
>TRBJ2-5|TRBV5-1|.|.
CASSYQTGVQETQYF
TGCGCCAGCAGCTACCAAACTGGGGTACAAGAGACCCAGTACTTC
>TRBJ2-2|TRBV18|many|.
CASSDTGELFF
TGTGCCAGCTCAGACACCGGGGAGCTGTTTTTT
>TRBJ1-5|TRBV20-1|many|.
CSARDLPGNQPQHF
TGCAGTGCTAGAGATTTGCCGGGTAATCAGCCCCAGCATTTT
>TRBJ1-5|TRBV6-1|few|.
CASSTLGYGQPQHF
TGTGCCAGCAGTACTTTAGGGTATGGACAGCCCCAGCATTTT
>TRBJ1-1|TRBV5-1|few|TRBD1
CASSLGMGQGVNTEAFF
TGCGCCAGCAGCTTGGGAATGGGACAGGGAGTAAACACTGAAGCTTTCTTT
>TRBJ2-1|TRBV12-3/TRBV12-4|few|TRBD1
CASSTGTGILEQFF
TGTGCCAGCAGTACCGGGACAGGGATCCTCGAGCAGTTCTTC
>TRBJ1-3|TRBV10-3|.|.
CAINDLGRSGNTIYF
TGTGCCATCAATGACCTCGGCAGGAGTGGAAACACCATATATTTT
>TRBJ1-1|TRBV7-6|many|.
CASSPSGPTEAFF
TGTGCCAGCAGCCCATCCGGGCCGACTGAAGCTTTCTTT
>TRBJ2-5|TRBV20-1|.|.
CSSVDSSLGRETQYF
TGCAGCAGCGTGGACAGCAGCCTCGGTCGGGAGACCCAGTACTTC
>TRBJ2-5|TRBV5-1|many|.
CASSWGLIQETQYF
TGCGCCAGCAGCTGGGGACTGATCCAAGAGACCCAGTACTTC
>TRBJ2-7|TRBV23-1|few|TRBD1
CASSLRDRDAYEQYF
TGCGCCAGCAGTCTCCGGGACAGGGACGCCTACGAGCAGTACTTC
>TRBJ2-3|TRBV20-1|.|.
CSARDPLTDTQYF
TGCAGTGCTAGGGACCCGTTGACAGATACGCAGTATTTT
>TRBJ2-3|TRBV4-3|.|.
CASSQAWDGRTDTQYF
TGCGCCAGCAGCCAAGCCTGGGATGGTAGGACAGATACGCAGTATTTT
>TRBJ1-5|TRBV7-2|.|.
CASKGNRGQPQHF
TGTGCCAGCAAGGGTAACCGGGGGCAGCCCCAGCATTTT
>TRBJ2-3|TRBV7-2|few|TRBD2
CASSLRVAGGSTDTQYF
TGTGCCAGCAGCTTAAGGGTAGCGGGGGGTAGCACAGATACGCAGTATTTT
>TRBJ1-1|TRBV28|.|.
CASSLPSTGNTEAFF
TGTGCCAGCAGCCTACCATCGACAGGGAACACTGAAGCTTTCTTT
>TRBJ1-1|TRBV5-1|few|.
CASSLVLSTEAFF
TGCGCCAGCAGCTTGGTCTTATCGACTGAAGCTTTCTTT
>TRBJ2-5|TRBV6-5|.|TRBD2
CASSPGSGGIKETQYF
TGTGCCAGCAGTCCCGGGAGCGGGGGCATCAAAGAGACCCAGTACTTC
>TRBJ2-3|TRBV15|.|.
CATSREVKSTDTQYF
TGTGCCACCAGCAGAGAGGTAAAGAGCACAGATACGCAGTATTTT
>TRBJ1-1|TRBV18|.|TRBD1
CASSPRGPGAITEAFF
TGTGCCAGCTCACCGAGGGGGCCGGGGGCGATAACTGAAGCTTTCTTT
>TRBJ1-4|TRBV18|.|TRBD1
CASSPDREEKLFF
TGTGCCAGCTCCCCTGACAGGGAGGAAAAACTGTTTTTT
>TRBJ1-2|TRBV6-5|few|TRBD1
CASSRDGTAGEGRGYTF
TGTGCCAGCAGCCGGGACGGGACAGCTGGCGAAGGGAGGGGCTACACCTTC
>TRBJ2-1|TRBV5-1|.|.
CASSLGRARSEQFF
TGCGCCAGCAGCTTGGGCAGGGCGCGTAGTGAGCAGTTCTTC
>TRBJ1-2|TRBV20-1|.|.
CSAQRAPQEGYTF
TGCAGTGCCCAGAGGGCCCCTCAAGAAGGCTACACCTTC
>TRBJ2-6|TRBV10-3|few|.
CAIRDGSGANVLTF
TGTGCCATCAGGGATGGCTCTGGGGCCAACGTCCTGACTTTC
>TRBJ1-1|TRBV7-6|many|.
CASSASGVGNTEAFF
TGTGCCAGCAGCGCGTCAGGGGTTGGGAACACTGAAGCTTTCTTT
>TRBJ2-3|TRBV5-1|.|.
CASGGRGTDTQYF
TGCGCCAGCGGAGGGAGGGGGACAGATACGCAGTATTTT
>TRBJ1-2|TRBV6-2/TRBV6-3|few|.
CASSWTRRAGGYTF
TGTGCCAGCAGTTGGACAAGACGGGCGGGAGGCTACACCTTC
>TRBJ2-3|TRBV14|few|TRBD2
CASSLRLAGGTDTQYF
TGTGCCAGCAGCTTACGACTAGCGGGTGGCACAGATACGCAGTATTTT